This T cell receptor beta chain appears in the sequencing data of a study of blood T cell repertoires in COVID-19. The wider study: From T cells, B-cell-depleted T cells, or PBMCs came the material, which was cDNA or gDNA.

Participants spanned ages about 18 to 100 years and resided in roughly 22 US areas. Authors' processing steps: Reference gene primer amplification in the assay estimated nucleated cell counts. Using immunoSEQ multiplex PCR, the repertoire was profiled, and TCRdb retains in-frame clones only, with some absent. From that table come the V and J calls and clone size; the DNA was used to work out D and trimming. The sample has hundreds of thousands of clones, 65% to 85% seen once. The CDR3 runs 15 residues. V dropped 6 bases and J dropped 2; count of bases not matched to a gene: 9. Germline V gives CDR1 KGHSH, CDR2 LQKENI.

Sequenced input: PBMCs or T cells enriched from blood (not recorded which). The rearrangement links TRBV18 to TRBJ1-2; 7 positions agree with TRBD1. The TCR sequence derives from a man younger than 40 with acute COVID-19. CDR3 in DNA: TGTGCCAGCTCCCCGCCGACAGGGCCGAACTATGGCTACACCTTC. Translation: CASSPPTGPNYGYTF. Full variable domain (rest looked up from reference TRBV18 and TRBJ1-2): NAGVMQNPRHLVRRRGQEARLRCSPMKGHSHVYWYRQLPEEGLKFMVYLQKENIIDESGMPKERFSAEFPKEGPSILRIQQVVRGDSAAYFCASSPPTGPNYGYTFGSGTRLTVV.